This T cell receptor beta chain originates from a study of blood T cell repertoires in COVID-19. Across the study: PBMCs, B-cell-depleted T cells, or T cells were the source of the cDNA or gDNA that made up the material.

V was pared by 1 base and J by 6 bases, with 6 bases of the junction left unmatched. The CDR3 covers 15 residues. CDR1 and CDR2 from the germline V gene are SQVTM and ANQGSEA. Seattle patient enrollment occurred during active infection, with longitudinal follow-up thereafter. Under the authors' procedure: Estimated nucleated cell counts came from reference gene primer amplification. Some clones are missing from TCRdb's copy, which holds only in-frame ones; the method was immunoSEQ multiplex PCR. D and trimming were read from the DNA, whereas the V and J calls and clone size are those reported in that table. The sample has hundreds of thousands of clones, roughly 91% seen once; the top ten hold 11%.

The clonotype was recovered from a woman aged 30 to 39 with COVID-19, enrolled during active disease. The chain has TRBV29-1 and TRBJ2-1, with 10 bases identical to TRBD2. The source material was peripheral blood. The CDR3 sequence: CSVEGGVAGGNEQFF. In DNA form, the CDR3 reads TGCAGCGTTGAAGGAGGGGTAGCGGGGGGCAATGAGCAGTTCTTC.